This T cell receptor (beta chain) was sequenced for a study of T cell responses to AZD1222 COVID-19 vaccine. Study outcomes and limitations: Spike was spanned by vaccine-associated CD4 TCRs, which were dominant at 160-218 and 743-854. Repertoires were collected only later (after the peak T cell response had occurred). Clonal diversity was possibly underestimated; the donors were predominantly white British and more often female.

Germline V gene lookup returns CDR1 SQVTM and CDR2 ANQGSEA. This CDR3 spans 9 amino acids. V was trimmed by 8 bases and J by 11 bases, leaving 12 bases between them. The data were produced by immunoSEQ multiplex PCR, yet TCRdb's version contains in-frame clones alone and is incomplete. Counted here are 150,000 to 200,000 clones, roughly 90% occurring once; the ten biggest clones make up roughly 1.2%. Of note for this clone: Its antigen is not identified.

This chain connects TRBV29-1 to TRBJ1-1, with D unresolved. The sequencing here drew on peripheral blood, taken 28 days after the second AZD1222 dose. This TCR was recovered from an adult who received the AZD1222 COVID-19 vaccine. CDR3 coding DNA: TGCAGCCCCCCGCCGGAGGCTTTCTTT. This sequence encodes CSPPPEAFF.